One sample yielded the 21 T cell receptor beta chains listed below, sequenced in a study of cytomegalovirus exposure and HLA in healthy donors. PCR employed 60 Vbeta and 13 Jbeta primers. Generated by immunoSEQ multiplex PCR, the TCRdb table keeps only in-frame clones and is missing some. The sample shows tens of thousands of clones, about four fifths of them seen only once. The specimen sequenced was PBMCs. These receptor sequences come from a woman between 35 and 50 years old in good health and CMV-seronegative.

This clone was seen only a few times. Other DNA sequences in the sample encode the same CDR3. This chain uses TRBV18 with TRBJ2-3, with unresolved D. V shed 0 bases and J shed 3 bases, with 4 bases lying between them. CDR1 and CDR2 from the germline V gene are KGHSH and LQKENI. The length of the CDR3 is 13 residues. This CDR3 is CASSPPSTDTQYF. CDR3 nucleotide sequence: TGTGCCAGCTCACCACCCTCGACAGATACGCAGTATTTT.

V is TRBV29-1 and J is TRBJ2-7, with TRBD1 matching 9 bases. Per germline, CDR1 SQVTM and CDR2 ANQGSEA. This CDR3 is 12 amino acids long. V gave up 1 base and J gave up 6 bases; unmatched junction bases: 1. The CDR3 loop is CSVEGTGVEQYF. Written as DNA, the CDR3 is TGCAGCGTTGAAGGGACAGGGGTCGAGCAGTACTTC.

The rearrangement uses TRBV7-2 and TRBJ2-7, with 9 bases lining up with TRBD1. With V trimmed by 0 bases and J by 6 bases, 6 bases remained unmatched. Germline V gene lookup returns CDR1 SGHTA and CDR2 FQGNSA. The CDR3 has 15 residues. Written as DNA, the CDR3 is TGTGCCAGCAGCTTAGCCCCGGACAGGGGCTTCGAGCAGTACTTC. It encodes CASSLAPDRGFEQYF.

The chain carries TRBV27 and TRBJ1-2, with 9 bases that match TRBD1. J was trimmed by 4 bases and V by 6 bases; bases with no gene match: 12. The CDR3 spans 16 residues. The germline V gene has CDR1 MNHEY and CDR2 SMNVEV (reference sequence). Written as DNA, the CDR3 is TGTGCCAGCAGCGCATGGGGACAGGGTTCGGGCTATGGCTACACCTTC. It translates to CASSAWGQGSGYGYTF.

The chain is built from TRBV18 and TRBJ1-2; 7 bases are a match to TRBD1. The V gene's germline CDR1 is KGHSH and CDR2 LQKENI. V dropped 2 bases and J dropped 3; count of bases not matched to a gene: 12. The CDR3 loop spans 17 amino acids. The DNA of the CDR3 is TGTGCCAGCTCACCATCGACCCTAGGACAGGCCCACTATGGCTACACCTTC. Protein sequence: CASSPSTLGQAHYGYTF.

The CDR3 nucleotides read TGTGCCAGTAGTATGTCCGTAGCGGGAGGGCCTATACTTGAGCAGTTCTTC. It specifies CASSMSVAGGPILEQFF. V and J are TRBV19 and TRBJ2-1, with TRBD2 matching 11 bases. The CDR3 extends over 17 amino acids. CDR1 and CDR2 from the germline V gene are LNHDA and SQIVND (reference sequence). Germline trimming cut 3 bases from V and 9 bases from J; bases unmatched to any gene: 13.

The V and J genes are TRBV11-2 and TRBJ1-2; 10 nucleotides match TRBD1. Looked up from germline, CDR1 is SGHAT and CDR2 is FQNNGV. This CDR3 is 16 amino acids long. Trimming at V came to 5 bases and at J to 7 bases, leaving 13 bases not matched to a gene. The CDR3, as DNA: TGTGCCAGCAGCAACTCCGGGACAGGGGTAACTCGTGGCTACACCTTC. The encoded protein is CASSNSGTGVTRGYTF.

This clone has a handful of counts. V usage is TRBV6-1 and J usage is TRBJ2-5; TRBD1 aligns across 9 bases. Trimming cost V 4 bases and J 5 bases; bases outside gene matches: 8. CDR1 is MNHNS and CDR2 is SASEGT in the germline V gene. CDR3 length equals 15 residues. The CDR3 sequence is CASSGRDRVTETQYF. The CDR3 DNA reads TGTGCCAGCAGTGGCCGGGACAGGGTTACGGAGACCCAGTACTTC.

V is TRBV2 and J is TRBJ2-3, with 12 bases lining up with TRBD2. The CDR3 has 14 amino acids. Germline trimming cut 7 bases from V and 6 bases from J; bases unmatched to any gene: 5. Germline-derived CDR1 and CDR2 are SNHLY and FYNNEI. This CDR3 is CASMTSGSMDTQYF. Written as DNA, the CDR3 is TGTGCCAGCATGACTAGCGGGAGTATGGATACGCAGTATTTT.

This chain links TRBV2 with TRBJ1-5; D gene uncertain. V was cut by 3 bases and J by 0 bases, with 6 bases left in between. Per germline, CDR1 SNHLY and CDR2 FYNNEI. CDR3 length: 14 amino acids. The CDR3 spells CASSESVSNQPQHF. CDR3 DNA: TGTGCCAGCAGTGAGTCAGTTAGCAATCAGCCCCAGCATTTT.

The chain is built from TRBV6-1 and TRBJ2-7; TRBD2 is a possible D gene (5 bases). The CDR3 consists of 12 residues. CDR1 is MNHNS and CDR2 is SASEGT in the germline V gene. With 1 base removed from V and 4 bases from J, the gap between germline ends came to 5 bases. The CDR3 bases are TGTGCCAGCAGTGAAGGGAGGTACGAGCAGTACTTC. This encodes CASSEGRYEQYF.

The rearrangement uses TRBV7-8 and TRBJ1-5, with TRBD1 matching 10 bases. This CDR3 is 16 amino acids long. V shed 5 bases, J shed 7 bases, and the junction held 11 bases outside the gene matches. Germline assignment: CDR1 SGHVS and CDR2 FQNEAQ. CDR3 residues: CASSVGAGQGYQPQHF. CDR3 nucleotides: TGTGCCAGCAGCGTGGGAGCGGGACAGGGGTACCAGCCCCAGCATTTT.

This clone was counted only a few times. The chain's CDR3 is CAISEFGGEIYGYTF. CDR3 bases: TGTGCCATCAGTGAGTTCGGCGGAGAAATCTATGGCTACACCTTC. The chain employs TRBV10-3 and TRBJ1-2, with unresolved D. The CDR3 covers 15 residues. V was pared by 1 base and J by 4 bases, with 13 bases between. From germline, CDR1 is ENHRY and CDR2 SYGVKD.

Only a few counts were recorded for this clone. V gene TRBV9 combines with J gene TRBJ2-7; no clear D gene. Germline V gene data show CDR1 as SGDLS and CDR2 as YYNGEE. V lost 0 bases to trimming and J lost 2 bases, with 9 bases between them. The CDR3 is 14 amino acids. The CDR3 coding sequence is TGTGCCAGCAGCGTAGGTATAGTACCCTACGAGCAGTACTTC. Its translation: CASSVGIVPYEQYF.

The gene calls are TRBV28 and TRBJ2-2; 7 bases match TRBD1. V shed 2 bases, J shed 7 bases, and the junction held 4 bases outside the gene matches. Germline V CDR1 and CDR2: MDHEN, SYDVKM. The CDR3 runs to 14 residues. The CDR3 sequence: CASSLTGVGGELFF. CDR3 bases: TGTGCCAGCAGTTTAACAGGGGTCGGCGGGGAGCTGTTTTTT.

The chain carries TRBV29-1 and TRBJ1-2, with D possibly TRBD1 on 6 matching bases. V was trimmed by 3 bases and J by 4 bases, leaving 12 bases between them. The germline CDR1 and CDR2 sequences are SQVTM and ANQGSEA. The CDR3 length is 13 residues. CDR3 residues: CSVDSLTGYGYTF. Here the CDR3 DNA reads TGCAGCGTTGATAGCTTGACAGGCTATGGCTACACCTTC.

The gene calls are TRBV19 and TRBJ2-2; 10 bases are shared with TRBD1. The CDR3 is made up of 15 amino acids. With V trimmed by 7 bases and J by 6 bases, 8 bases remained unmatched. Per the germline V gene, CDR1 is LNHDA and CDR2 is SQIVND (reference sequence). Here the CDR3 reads CASILGTGVPGELFF. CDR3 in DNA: TGTGCCAGTATCCTCGGGACAGGGGTCCCCGGGGAGCTGTTTTTT.

CDR3 nucleotide sequence: TGTGCCAGCAGCTTTGGGGTGGGAGCCAGCTACGAGCAGTACTTC. It specifies CASSFGVGASYEQYF. The chain combines TRBV5-8 with TRBJ2-7; weak D call: TRBD2 (5 bases). V was shortened by 2 bases and J by 3 bases, with 15 bases between the two germline ends. The CDR3 has 15 amino acids. Germline CDR1 SGHTS, CDR2 YDEGEE.

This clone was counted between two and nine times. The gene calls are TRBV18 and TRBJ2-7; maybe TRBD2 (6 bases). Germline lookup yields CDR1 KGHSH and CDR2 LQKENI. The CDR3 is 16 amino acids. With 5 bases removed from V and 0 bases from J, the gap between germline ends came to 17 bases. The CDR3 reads CASSRRAPDGSYEQYF. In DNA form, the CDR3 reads TGTGCCAGCTCAAGGAGGGCCCCCGACGGCTCCTACGAGCAGTACTTC.

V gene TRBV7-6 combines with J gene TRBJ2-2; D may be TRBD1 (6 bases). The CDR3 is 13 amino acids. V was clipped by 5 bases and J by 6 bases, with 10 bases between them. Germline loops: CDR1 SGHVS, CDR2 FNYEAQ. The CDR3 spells CASSLTGSGELFF. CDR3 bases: TGTGCCAGCAGCCTTACAGGGTCCGGGGAGCTGTTTTTT.

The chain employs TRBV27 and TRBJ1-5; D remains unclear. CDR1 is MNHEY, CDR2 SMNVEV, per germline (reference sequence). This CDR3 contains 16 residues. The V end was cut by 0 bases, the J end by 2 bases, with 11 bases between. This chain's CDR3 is CASSLSFRQGNQPQHF. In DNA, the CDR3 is TGTGCCAGCAGTTTATCGTTTAGGCAGGGCAATCAGCCCCAGCATTTT.